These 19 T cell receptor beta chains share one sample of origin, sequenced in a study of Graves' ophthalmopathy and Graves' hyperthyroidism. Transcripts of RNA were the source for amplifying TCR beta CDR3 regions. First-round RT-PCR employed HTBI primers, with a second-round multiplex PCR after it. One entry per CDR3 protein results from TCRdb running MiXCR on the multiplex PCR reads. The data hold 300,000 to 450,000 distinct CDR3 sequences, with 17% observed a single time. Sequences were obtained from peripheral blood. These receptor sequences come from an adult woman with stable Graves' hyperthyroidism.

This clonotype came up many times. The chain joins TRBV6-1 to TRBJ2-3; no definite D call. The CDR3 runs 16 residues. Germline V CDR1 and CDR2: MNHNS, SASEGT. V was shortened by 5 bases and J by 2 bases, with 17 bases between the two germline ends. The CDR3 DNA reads TGTGCCAGCAGTCCTCACCCTATAGGAGTCACAGATACGCAGTATTTT. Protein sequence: CASSPHPIGVTDTQYF.

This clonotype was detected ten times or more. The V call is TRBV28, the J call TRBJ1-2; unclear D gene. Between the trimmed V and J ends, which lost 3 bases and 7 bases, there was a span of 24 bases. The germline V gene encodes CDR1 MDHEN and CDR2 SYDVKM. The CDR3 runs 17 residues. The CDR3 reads CASSFPFDRTGSGGYTF. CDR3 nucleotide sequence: TGTGCCAGCAGTTTCCCCTTTGACCGGACGGGGAGTGGTGGCTACACCTTC.

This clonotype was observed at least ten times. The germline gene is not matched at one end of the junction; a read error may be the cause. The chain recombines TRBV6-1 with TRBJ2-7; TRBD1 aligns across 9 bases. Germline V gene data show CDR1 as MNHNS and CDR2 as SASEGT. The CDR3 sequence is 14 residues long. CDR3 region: CTSRRGQGTYEQYF. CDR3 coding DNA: TGTACCAGCAGACGGGGACAGGGCACCTACGAGCAGTACTTC.

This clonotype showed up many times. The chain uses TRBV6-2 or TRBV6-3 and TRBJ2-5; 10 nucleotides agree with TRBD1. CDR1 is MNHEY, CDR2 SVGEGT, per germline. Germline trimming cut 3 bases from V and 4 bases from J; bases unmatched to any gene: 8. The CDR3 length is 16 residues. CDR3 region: CASSYGTGVIGETQYF. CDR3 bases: TGTGCCAGCAGTTATGGGACAGGGGTTATTGGAGAGACCCAGTACTTC.

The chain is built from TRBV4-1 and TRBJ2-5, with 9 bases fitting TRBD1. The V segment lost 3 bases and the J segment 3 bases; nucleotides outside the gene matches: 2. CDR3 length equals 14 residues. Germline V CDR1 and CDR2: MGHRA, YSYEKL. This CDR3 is CASSHRQGEETQYF. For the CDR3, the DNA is TGCGCCAGCAGCCACCGACAGGGGGAAGAGACCCAGTACTTC.

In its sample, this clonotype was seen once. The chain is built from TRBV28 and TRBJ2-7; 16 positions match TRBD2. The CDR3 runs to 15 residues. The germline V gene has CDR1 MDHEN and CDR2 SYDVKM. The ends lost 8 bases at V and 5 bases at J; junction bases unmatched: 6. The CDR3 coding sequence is TGTGCCAGCTTGGGGACTAGCGGGAGGGCCCACGAGCAGTACTTC. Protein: CASLGTSGRAHEQYF.

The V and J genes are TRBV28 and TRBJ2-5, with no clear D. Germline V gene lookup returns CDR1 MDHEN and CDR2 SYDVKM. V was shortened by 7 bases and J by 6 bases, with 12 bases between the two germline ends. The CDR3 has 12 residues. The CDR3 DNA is TGTGCCAGCACCCAAAAATCCCAGACCCAGTACTTC. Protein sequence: CASTQKSQTQYF.

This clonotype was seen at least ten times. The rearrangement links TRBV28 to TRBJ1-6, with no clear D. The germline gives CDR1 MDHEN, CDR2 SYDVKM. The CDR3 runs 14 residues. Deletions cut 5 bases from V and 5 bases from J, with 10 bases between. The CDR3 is CASSTDTHNSPLHF. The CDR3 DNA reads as TGTGCCAGCAGTACCGACACCCATAATTCACCCCTCCACTTT.

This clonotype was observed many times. The CDR3 is CSVAGSHEQYF. DNA of the CDR3: TGCAGCGTTGCAGGGTCCCACGAGCAGTACTTC. The rearrangement joins TRBV29-1 to TRBJ2-7, with D tentatively TRBD1 (5 bases). This CDR3 has 11 residues. V shed 4 bases and J shed 5 bases, with 9 bases lying between them. CDR1 and CDR2 (germline): SQVTM, ANQGSEA.

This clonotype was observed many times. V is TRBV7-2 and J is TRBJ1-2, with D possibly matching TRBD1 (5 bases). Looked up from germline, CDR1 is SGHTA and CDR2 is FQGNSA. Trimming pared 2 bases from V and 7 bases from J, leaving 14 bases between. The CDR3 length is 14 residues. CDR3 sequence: CASSLLNQGGGYTF. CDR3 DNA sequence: TGTGCCAGCAGCTTACTGAACCAGGGTGGTGGCTACACCTTC.

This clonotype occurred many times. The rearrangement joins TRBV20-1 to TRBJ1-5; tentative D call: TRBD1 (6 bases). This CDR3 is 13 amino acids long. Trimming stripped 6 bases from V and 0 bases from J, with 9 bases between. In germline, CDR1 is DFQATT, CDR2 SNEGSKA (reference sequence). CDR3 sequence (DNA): TGCAGTGCATACAGGGATAGCAATCAGCCCCAGCATTTT. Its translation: CSAYRDSNQPQHF.

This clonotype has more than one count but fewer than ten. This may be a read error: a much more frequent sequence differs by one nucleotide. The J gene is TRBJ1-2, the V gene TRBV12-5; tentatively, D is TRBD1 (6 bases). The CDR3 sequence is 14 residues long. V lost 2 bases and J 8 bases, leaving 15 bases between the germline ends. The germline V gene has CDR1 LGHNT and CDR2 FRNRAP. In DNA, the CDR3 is TGTGCTAGTGGTTTGCCCCAGGGGACGGGAGGCTACACCTTC. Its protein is CASGLPQGTGGYTF.

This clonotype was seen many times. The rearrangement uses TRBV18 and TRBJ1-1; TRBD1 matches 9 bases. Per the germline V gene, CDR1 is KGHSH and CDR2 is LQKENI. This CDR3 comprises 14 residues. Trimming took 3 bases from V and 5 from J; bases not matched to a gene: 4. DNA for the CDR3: TGTGCCAGCTCACCGGGGACAGGGTGGACTGAAGCTTTCTTT. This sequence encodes CASSPGTGWTEAFF.

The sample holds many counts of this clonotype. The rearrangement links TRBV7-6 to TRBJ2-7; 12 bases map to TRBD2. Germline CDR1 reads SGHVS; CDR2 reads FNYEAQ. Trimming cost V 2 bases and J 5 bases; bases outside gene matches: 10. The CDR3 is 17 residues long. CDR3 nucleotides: TGTGCCAGCAGCTTATTAGCGGGACTAGCGGGTAGGCACGAGCAGTACTTC. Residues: CASSLLAGLAGRHEQYF. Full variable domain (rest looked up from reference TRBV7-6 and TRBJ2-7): GAGVSQSPRYKVTKRGQDVALRCDPISGHVSLYWYRQALGQGPEFLTYFNYEAQQDKSGLPNDRFSAERPEGSISTLTIQRTEQRDSAMYRCASSLLAGLAGRHEQYFGPGTRLTVT.

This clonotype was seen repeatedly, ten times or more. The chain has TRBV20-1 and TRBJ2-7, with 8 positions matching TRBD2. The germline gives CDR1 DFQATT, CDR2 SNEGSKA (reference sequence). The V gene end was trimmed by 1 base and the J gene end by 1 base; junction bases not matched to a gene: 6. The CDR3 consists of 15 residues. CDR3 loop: CSARGRGARSYEQYF. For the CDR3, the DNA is TGCAGTGCTAGAGGGCGGGGGGCAAGGTCCTACGAGCAGTACTTC.

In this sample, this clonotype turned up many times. In DNA, the CDR3 is TGCAGTGGGGCGGGCCAGATCACTGAAGCTTTCTTT. Its translation is CSGAGQITEAFF. This chain uses TRBV20-1 with TRBJ1-1; the D is unclear. The CDR3 covers 12 residues. The V end was cut by 7 bases, the J end by 4 bases, with 13 bases between. Germline V gives CDR1 DFQATT, CDR2 SNEGSKA (reference sequence).

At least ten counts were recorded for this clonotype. CDR3 DNA: TGTGCCAGCAGTTTAATTTGGGACAGTAACTATGGCTACACCTTC. Its protein product is CASSLIWDSNYGYTF. V usage is TRBV28 and J usage is TRBJ1-2; 7 nucleotides line up with TRBD1. From germline, CDR1 is MDHEN and CDR2 SYDVKM. This CDR3 contains 15 residues. The junction had 4 bases not matched to a gene; V was cut back by 2 bases and J by 1 base.

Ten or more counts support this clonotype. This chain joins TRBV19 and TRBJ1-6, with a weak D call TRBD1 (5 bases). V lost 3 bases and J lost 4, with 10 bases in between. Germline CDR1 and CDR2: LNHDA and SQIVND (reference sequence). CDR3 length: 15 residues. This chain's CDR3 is CASSIRDPYNSPLHF. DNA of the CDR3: TGTGCCAGTAGTATCCGGGACCCGTATAATTCACCCCTCCACTTT.

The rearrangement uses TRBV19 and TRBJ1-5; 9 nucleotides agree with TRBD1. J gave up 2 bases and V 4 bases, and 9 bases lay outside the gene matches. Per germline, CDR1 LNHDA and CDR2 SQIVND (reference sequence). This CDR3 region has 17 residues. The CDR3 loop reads CASSTPRDRAGNQPQHF. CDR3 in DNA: TGTGCCAGTAGTACGCCCCGGGACAGGGCGGGCAATCAGCCCCAGCATTTT.